A selection of T cell receptor beta chains follows, all from one sample in a study of CD8 T cells in Susac syndrome. One entry per CDR3 protein, called by TCRdb with MiXCR from the immunoSEQ multiplex PCR reads. The data contain roughly 140,000 distinct CDR3 sequences, around 95% of them singletons. Sequenced: CD8+ T cells from PBMCs. Receptors were obtained from a human donor with multiple sclerosis. The CDR3 runs from the conserved cysteine through the conserved F or W. The D gene is left open where the match is weak. Only some rows state a clone size, as once, few, many or a class for expanded clones.

D gene	J gene	V gene	clone size	CDR3 DNA	CDR3 protein
-	TRBJ2-4	TRBV29-1	-	TGCAGCGTTACAAGGACGAATGTTAACATTCAGTACTTC	CSVTRTNVNIQYF
-	TRBJ2-7	TRBV2	-	TGTGCCAGCAACGGCGGGACATCCTACGAGCAGTACTTC	CASNGGTSYEQYF
-	TRBJ1-5	TRBV28	-	TGTGCCAGCAGCCTTACGGTGCAGCCCCAGCATTTT	CASSLTVQPQHF
TRBD1	TRBJ1-1	TRBV20-1	-	TGCAGTGCTTTGACAGGGGCGGGGAACACTGAAGCTTTCTTT	CSALTGAGNTEAFF
-	TRBJ1-2	TRBV9	-	TGTGCCAGCAGCCTCCCCCCCGGACGTGGCTACACCTTC	CASSLPPGRGYTF
-	TRBJ1-1	TRBV20-1	once	TGCAGTCCGCTTGAACCGACGAACACTGAAGCTTTCTTT	CSPLEPTNTEAFF
TRBD1	TRBJ1-5	TRBV19	-	TGTGCCAGTAGTATCTTACAGGGGGCGCGGCAGCCCCAGCATTTT	CASSILQGARQPQHF
TRBD2	TRBJ2-4	TRBV12-3/TRBV12-4	-	TGTGCCAGCAGTTTAAGCGGGGGGGCGGACATTCAGTACTTC	CASSLSGGADIQYF
TRBD2	TRBJ2-6	TRBV27	-	TGTGCCAGCAGCCATCCCGGGGGGAACACTGGGGCCAACGTCCTGACTTTC	CASSHPGGNTGANVLTF
TRBD1	TRBJ1-5	TRBV20-1	-	TGCAGTGCTAGAGATGGGACAGGGGGCACGTGGTTAAGCAATCAGCCCCAGCATTTT	CSARDGTGGTWLSNQPQHF
-	TRBJ2-3	TRBV20-1	-	TGCAGTCCTGAATGGGGGGCCGGGGGCACGCAGTATTTT	CSPEWGAGGTQYF
-	TRBJ2-1	TRBV11-2	-	TGTGCCAGCAGCTTAAGCATTTCCTACAATGAGCAGTTCTTC	CASSLSISYNEQFF
-	TRBJ1-5	TRBV7-9	once	TGTGCCAGCAGCCCGTCGCGGGGGGGCGCGGATCAGCCCCAGCATTTT	CASSPSRGGADQPQHF
TRBD1	TRBJ2-2	TRBV3-1	-	TGTGCCAGCAGCCCCGGGACAGGGAATTGGGTCGGGGAGCTGTTTTTT	CASSPGTGNWVGELFF
-	TRBJ2-7	TRBV3-1	-	TGTGCCAGCAGCCCCAATGGCGACGAGCAGTACTTC	CASSPNGDEQYF
TRBD1	TRBJ2-3	TRBV5-1	-	TGCGCCAGCAGCTTGGCCCAGGGGGCAGGAGATACGCAGTATTTT	CASSLAQGAGDTQYF
TRBD2	TRBJ2-7	TRBV27	-	TGTGCCAGCACCCCCGGGAGGGGTAGGTACGAGCAGTACTTC	CASTPGRGRYEQYF
-	TRBJ1-1	TRBV29-1	-	TGCAGCGTTGATTTGGAGACCATGAACACTGAAGCTTTCTTT	CSVDLETMNTEAFF
-	TRBJ1-5	TRBV3-1	-	TGTGCCAGCAGCCAAGAAGGGGTTATGGATCAGCCCCAGCATTTT	CASSQEGVMDQPQHF
-	TRBJ1-1	TRBV5-1	-	TGCGCCAGCAGTCCCAGACCTAACACTGAAGCTTTCTTT	CASSPRPNTEAFF
TRBD2	TRBJ2-3	TRBV7-9	-	TGTGCCAGCAGCTTAGTGCGGGGGACTAGCGGGGGGCACACAGATACGCAGTATTTT	CASSLVRGTSGGHTDTQYF
-	TRBJ2-1	TRBV7-9	-	TGTGCCAGCAGCTTTAACAGGGGGGGCTACAATGAGCAGTTCTTC	CASSFNRGGYNEQFF
-	TRBJ2-3	TRBV29-1	-	TGCAGCGTTGAAGTTGCCCAGGGGCCGAGGGATACGCAGTATTTT	CSVEVAQGPRDTQYF
TRBD1	TRBJ1-2	TRBV20-1	-	TGCAGTGCTAGAGACCGGACAGGGGACAACTATGGCTACACCTTC	CSARDRTGDNYGYTF
-	TRBJ1-1	TRBV5-1	-	TGCGCCAGCAGCTTGGAGGGACGTAGGAACACTGAAGCTTTCTTT	CASSLEGRRNTEAFF
-	TRBJ1-1	TRBV29-1	-	TGCAGCGTAGACCGCGAGAACACTGAAGCTTTCTTT	CSVDRENTEAFF
-	TRBJ2-7	TRBV15	-	TGTGCCACCAGCAGAACATCCACAGGGGAGCAGTACTTC	CATSRTSTGEQYF
-	TRBJ1-2	TRBV6-5	-	TGTGCCAGCAGTTACTCAGAGTACTATGGCTACACCTTC	CASSYSEYYGYTF
TRBD2	TRBJ2-1	TRBV5-1	-	TGCGCCAGCAGCGACCGACTAGCGGGGGAACATGAGCAGTTCTTC	CASSDRLAGEHEQFF